The sequence of this T cell receptor (beta chain) was determined in a study of blood T cell repertoires in COVID-19. Study in general: Collection of acute and convalescent COVID-19 samples took place in the United States, Italy and Spain. PBMCs, B-cell-depleted T cells, or T cells provided the cDNA or gDNA that made up the material.

Per the germline V gene, CDR1 is SNHLY and CDR2 is FYNNEI. Losses at the gene ends were 11 bases for V and 8 bases for J; bases not matched to a gene: 13. There are 15 residues in the CDR3. Authors' methods: Reference gene primers were amplified, and this amplification served to estimate nucleated cell counts. The protocol was immunoSEQ multiplex PCR, while the TCRdb copy is restricted to in-frame clones and leaves out a portion. The V and J calls and clone size were taken over from that table, and D and trimming were inferred from the DNA. This table has 250,000 to 300,000 clones, approximately 86% appearing once.

The sequence came from a woman younger than 35 with acute or convalescent COVID-19. Sample: peripheral blood. The genes are TRBV2 and TRBJ2-1, with 12 bases lining up with TRBD2. CDR3 nucleotides: TGTGCCTCCAGAGGGGCTAGCGGGAGGGCCGATGAGCAGTTCTTC. Translating gives CASRGASGRADEQFF. Full variable domain (rest looked up from reference TRBV2 and TRBJ2-1): EPEVTQTPSHQVTQMGQEVILRCVPISNHLYFYWYRQILGQKVEFLVSFYNNEISEKSEIFDDQFSVERPDGSNFTLKIRSTKLEDSAMYFCASRGASGRADEQFFGPGTRLTVL.